This T cell receptor beta chain was sequenced for a study of cytomegalovirus exposure and HLA in healthy donors. Across the whole study: In a later analysis, it was reported that the 120 validation repertoires had been produced on the same platform as the roughly 610 repertoires belonging to the first cohort.

Losses at the gene ends were 5 bases for V and 5 bases for J; bases not matched to a gene: 7. Germline CDR1 and CDR2: SGHAT and FQNNGV. This CDR3 is built from 14 residues. Study-level findings and limits: Reports indicated that the classifier achieved high specificity and sensitivity in diagnosing cytomegalovirus status.

Of note for this clone: Its antigen remains unidentified.

This table comes from immunoSEQ multiplex PCR, and its TCRdb copy is limited to in-frame clones, with some not included. The table has under 250,000 clones, about 83% seen once; the top ten hold roughly 2.5%. The sequence derives from a man younger than 35 in good health and CMV-seronegative. The J gene is TRBJ2-5, the V gene TRBV11-2; 8 bases align to TRBD1. Sequenced sample: PBMCs. The CDR3 nucleotides are TGTGCCAGCAGCCCTGGACAGGGATGGGAGACCCAGTACTTC. Its translation is CASSPGQGWETQYF. The whole variable domain, filled in from reference TRBV11-2 and TRBJ2-5, reads EAGVAQSPRYKIIEKRQSVAFWCNPISGHATLYWYQQILGQGPKLLIQFQNNGVVDDSQLPKDRFSAERLKGVDSTLKIQPAKLEDSAVYLCASSPGQGWETQYFGPGTRLLVL.